This T cell receptor (beta chain) derives from a study of cytomegalovirus exposure and HLA in healthy donors. Method: immunoSEQ multiplex PCR; TCRdb's copy keeps in-frame clones and lacks some. This repertoire shows roughly 140,000 clones, 85% to 90% found once; its top ten account for roughly 10%. V was trimmed by 2 bases and J by 7 bases, leaving 12 bases between them. The CDR3 is made up of 13 amino acids. Germline-derived CDR1 and CDR2 are SGHTA and FQGNSA. Regarding this clone: Its target is not known. A much larger clone lies a single base off, so this may be a read error. The sample contains more than one DNA sequence encoding this CDR3.

While the first cohort had some 700 subjects, the donors belonged to the separate validation cohort of 100 to 150 subjects. Study-wide findings and caveats: Cytomegalovirus-associated status was assigned to 164 TCR beta chains. According to a subsequent analysis, TCR clusters from the first cohort were inclined to appear together in the 120 validation repertoires.

This TCR came from a man aged 18 to 30 in good health and CMV-seropositive. The chain employs TRBV7-2 and TRBJ2-7; D call uncertain. Source material: PBMCs. The CDR3 sequence is CASSLLAPREQYF. DNA for the CDR3: TGTGCCAGCAGCTTATTAGCCCCCCGAGAGCAGTACTTC.